The sequence of this T cell receptor beta chain was determined in a study of blood T cell repertoires in COVID-19. Germline V CDR1 and CDR2: KGHDR, SFDVKD. CDR3 length: 14 amino acids. Between the trimmed V and J ends, which lost 5 bases and 1 base, there was a span of 7 bases. Under the authors' procedure: Amplifying reference gene primers gave estimates of nucleated cell counts. Generated by immunoSEQ multiplex PCR, the TCRdb table keeps only in-frame clones and is missing some. D and trimming come from the DNA, and the V and J calls and clone size come from that table. Among nearly 35,000 clones, around 84% were seen once, and the ten largest hold about 14%.

The V call is TRBV24-1, the J call TRBJ2-2; D gene uncertain. Material for sequencing was peripheral blood. The TCR sequence derives from a human donor with acute or convalescent COVID-19. The donor label of this sample is uncertain. The CDR3 region is CATSASGNTGELFF. For the CDR3, the DNA is TGTGCCACCAGTGCGTCCGGGAACACCGGGGAGCTGTTTTTT.